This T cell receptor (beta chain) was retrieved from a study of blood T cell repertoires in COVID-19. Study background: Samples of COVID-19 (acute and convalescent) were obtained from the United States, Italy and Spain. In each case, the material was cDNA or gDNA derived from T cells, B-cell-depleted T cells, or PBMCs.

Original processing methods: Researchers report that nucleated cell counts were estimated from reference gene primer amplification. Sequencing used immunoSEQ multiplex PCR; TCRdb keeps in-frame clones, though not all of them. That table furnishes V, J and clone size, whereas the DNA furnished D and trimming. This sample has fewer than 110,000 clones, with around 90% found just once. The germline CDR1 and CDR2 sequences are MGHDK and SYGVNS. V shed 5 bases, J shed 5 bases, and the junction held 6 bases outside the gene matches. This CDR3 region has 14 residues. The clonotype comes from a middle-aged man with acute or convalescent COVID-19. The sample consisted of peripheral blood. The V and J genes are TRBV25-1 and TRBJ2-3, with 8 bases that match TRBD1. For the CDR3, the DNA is TGTGCCAGCAGTCGGCAGGGGGCGGGAGATACGCAGTATTTT. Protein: CASSRQGAGDTQYF.